This TCR beta chain was captured by sequencing in a study of blood T cell repertoires in COVID-19. The CDR3 runs 11 residues. Germline V lookup: CDR1 DFQATT, CDR2 SNEGSKA (reference sequence). The V and J ends lost 6 bases and 7 bases respectively, with 10 bases between them. Some clones are missing from TCRdb's copy, which holds only in-frame ones; the method was immunoSEQ multiplex PCR. The data show 250,000 or so clones, approximately 86% seen once. This clonotype originated in a woman in her 70s with active or convalescent COVID-19. The chain links TRBV20-1 to TRBJ1-5; D is perhaps TRBD1 (6 bases). The sequenced material came from peripheral blood. The CDR3 DNA follows: TGCAGTGCAAAACAGGGACAGCCCCAGCATTTT. This codes for CSAKQGQPQHF.